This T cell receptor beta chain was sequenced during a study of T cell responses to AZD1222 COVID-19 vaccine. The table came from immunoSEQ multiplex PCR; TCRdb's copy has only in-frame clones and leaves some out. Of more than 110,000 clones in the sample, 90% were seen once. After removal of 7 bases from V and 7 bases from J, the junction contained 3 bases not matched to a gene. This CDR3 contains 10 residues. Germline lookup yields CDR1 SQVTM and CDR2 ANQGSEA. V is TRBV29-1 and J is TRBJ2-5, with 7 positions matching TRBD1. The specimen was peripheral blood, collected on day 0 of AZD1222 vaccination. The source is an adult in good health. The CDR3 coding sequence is TGCAGCGGATACAGGGGGACCCAGTACTTC. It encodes CSGYRGTQYF.